This is a list of T cell receptor beta chains from one sample in a study of CD8 T cells in Susac syndrome. Via MiXCR, TCRdb re-called the immunoSEQ multiplex PCR reads, giving one row per CDR3 protein. This table has 100,000 to 150,000 distinct CDR3 sequences, more than 80% appearing once. The sample was CD8+ T cells from PBMCs. These receptors were taken from a human donor with multiple sclerosis. The CDR3 runs from the conserved cysteine through the conserved F or W. The order of the fields is clone size, J gene, V gene, D gene, CDR3 protein, CDR3 DNA. A D gene is named only where the DNA matches it firmly. Size values are once, few and many counts, or a class for expanded clones, and some rows have none.

abundance: .; j_gene: TRBJ2-2; v_gene: TRBV6-1; d_gene: .; CDR3aa: CASSEELKPGPLTGELFF; CDR3nt: TGTGCCAGCAGTGAAGAATTAAAACCGGGACCCCTCACCGGGGAGCTGTTTTTT
abundance: .; j_gene: TRBJ1-2; v_gene: TRBV7-9; d_gene: TRBD1; CDR3aa: CASSGTGEKGYGYTF; CDR3nt: TGTGCCAGCAGCGGGACAGGGGAGAAGGGCTATGGCTACACCTTC
abundance: .; j_gene: TRBJ1-2; v_gene: TRBV11-2; d_gene: TRBD1; CDR3aa: CASSLAGTGLSYGYTF; CDR3nt: TGTGCCAGCAGTTTGGCCGGGACAGGGTTGAGCTATGGCTACACCTTC
abundance: .; j_gene: TRBJ2-7; v_gene: TRBV5-1; d_gene: .; CDR3aa: CASSLVGGQSYEQYF; CDR3nt: TGCGCCAGCAGCTTGGTCGGCGGACAGTCCTACGAGCAGTACTTC
abundance: .; j_gene: TRBJ2-2; v_gene: TRBV24-1; d_gene: .; CDR3aa: CATKGGPNTGELFF; CDR3nt: TGTGCCACCAAAGGGGGGCCTAACACCGGGGAGCTGTTTTTT
abundance: .; j_gene: TRBJ1-2; v_gene: TRBV6-5; d_gene: TRBD1; CDR3aa: CASSYSDRENYGYTF; CDR3nt: TGTGCCAGCAGTTACTCTGACAGGGAAAACTATGGCTACACCTTC
abundance: .; j_gene: TRBJ2-1; v_gene: TRBV9; d_gene: .; CDR3aa: CASSVGSGAGEQFF; CDR3nt: TGTGCCAGCAGCGTAGGGTCCGGGGCGGGTGAGCAGTTCTTC
abundance: .; j_gene: TRBJ2-7; v_gene: TRBV9; d_gene: TRBD1; CDR3aa: CASSPTGTGYPYEQYF; CDR3nt: TGTGCCAGCAGCCCGACCGGGACAGGGTACCCCTACGAGCAGTACTTC
abundance: .; j_gene: TRBJ1-5; v_gene: TRBV20-1; d_gene: .; CDR3aa: CSARDASMSNQPQHF; CDR3nt: TGCAGTGCTAGAGACGCCTCGATGAGCAATCAGCCCCAGCATTTT
abundance: .; j_gene: TRBJ2-3; v_gene: TRBV7-9; d_gene: .; CDR3aa: CASFPGLSTDTQYF; CDR3nt: TGTGCCAGCTTCCCCGGACTGAGCACAGATACGCAGTATTTT
abundance: .; j_gene: TRBJ1-1; v_gene: TRBV7-3; d_gene: .; CDR3aa: CASSPGSGRGDTEAFF; CDR3nt: TGTGCCAGCAGCCCCGGCTCCGGCAGGGGAGACACTGAAGCTTTCTTT
abundance: .; j_gene: TRBJ2-7; v_gene: TRBV6-5; d_gene: TRBD1; CDR3aa: CASSARQGMLYEQYF; CDR3nt: TGTGCCAGCAGTGCCCGACAGGGAATGCTCTACGAGCAGTACTTC
abundance: .; j_gene: TRBJ2-3; v_gene: TRBV2; d_gene: TRBD2; CDR3aa: CASNSGREGSDTQYF; CDR3nt: TGTGCCAGCAATAGCGGGAGGGAAGGGAGCGATACGCAGTATTTT
abundance: .; j_gene: TRBJ2-4; v_gene: TRBV2; d_gene: TRBD2; CDR3aa: CASRVSGGAINIQYF; CDR3nt: TGTGCCAGCAGGGTTAGCGGGGGGGCAATCAACATTCAGTACTTC
abundance: .; j_gene: TRBJ2-4; v_gene: TRBV6-2/TRBV6-3; d_gene: .; CDR3aa: CASSYALGIQYF; CDR3nt: TGTGCCAGCAGTTACGCCTTAGGGATTCAGTACTTC
abundance: .; j_gene: TRBJ1-1; v_gene: TRBV24-1; d_gene: .; CDR3aa: CATSDSTGGVTAEAFF; CDR3nt: TGTGCCACCAGTGATTCGACAGGTGGGGTAACTGCTGAAGCTTTCTTT
abundance: .; j_gene: TRBJ1-2; v_gene: TRBV19; d_gene: TRBD1; CDR3aa: CASSIQGASGYTF; CDR3nt: TGTGCCAGTAGTATTCAGGGGGCGAGTGGCTACACCTTC
abundance: .; j_gene: TRBJ2-7; v_gene: TRBV12-3/TRBV12-4; d_gene: .; CDR3aa: CASSFNIYEQYF; CDR3nt: TGTGCCAGCAGTTTTAATATCTACGAGCAGTACTTC
abundance: .; j_gene: TRBJ2-4; v_gene: TRBV29-1; d_gene: .; CDR3aa: CSVETENIQYF; CDR3nt: TGCAGCGTTGAAACGGAAAACATTCAGTACTTC
abundance: .; j_gene: TRBJ1-4; v_gene: TRBV2; d_gene: .; CDR3aa: CASSEAQTATNEKLFF; CDR3nt: TGTGCCAGCAGTGAAGCCCAGACTGCAACTAATGAAAAACTGTTTTTT
abundance: few; j_gene: TRBJ2-3; v_gene: TRBV5-1; d_gene: .; CDR3aa: CASSFWQGTDTQYF; CDR3nt: TGCGCCAGCAGCTTTTGGCAGGGGACAGATACGCAGTATTTT
abundance: .; j_gene: TRBJ1-1; v_gene: TRBV7-9; d_gene: .; CDR3aa: CASSSSVGMNTEAFF; CDR3nt: TGTGCCAGCAGCTCGTCGGTAGGGATGAACACTGAAGCTTTCTTT
abundance: .; j_gene: TRBJ1-4; v_gene: TRBV9; d_gene: TRBD1; CDR3aa: CASSDGTGYNEKLFF; CDR3nt: TGTGCCAGCAGCGACGGGACAGGTTATAATGAAAAACTGTTTTTT
abundance: .; j_gene: TRBJ1-4; v_gene: TRBV7-9; d_gene: TRBD1; CDR3aa: CASSHRDRVSNEKLFF; CDR3nt: TGTGCCAGCAGCCACCGGGACAGGGTGTCTAATGAAAAACTGTTTTTT
abundance: .; j_gene: TRBJ1-6; v_gene: TRBV14; d_gene: .; CDR3aa: CASSQDSQRYSPLHF; CDR3nt: TGTGCCAGCAGCCAAGATAGCCAGAGATATTCACCCCTCCACTTT
abundance: once; j_gene: TRBJ2-2; v_gene: TRBV6-1; d_gene: TRBD1; CDR3aa: CASSWDSTRAGELFF; CDR3nt: TGTGCCAGCAGTTGGGACAGTACAAGGGCCGGGGAGCTGTTTTTT
abundance: .; j_gene: TRBJ2-1; v_gene: TRBV4-1; d_gene: .; CDR3aa: CASSQRQAGPLYNEQFF; CDR3nt: TGCGCCAGCAGCCAGCGACAGGCCGGACCCTTGTACAATGAGCAGTTCTTC
abundance: .; j_gene: TRBJ2-1; v_gene: TRBV20-1; d_gene: .; CDR3aa: CSASGGLGGGSYNEQFF; CDR3nt: TGCAGTGCTAGTGGGGGACTAGGGGGCGGCTCCTACAATGAGCAGTTCTTC
abundance: .; j_gene: TRBJ2-3; v_gene: TRBV3-1; d_gene: .; CDR3aa: CASSENPRDRADTQYF; CDR3nt: TGTGCCAGCAGCGAGAACCCCCGGGATCGAGCAGATACGCAGTATTTT
abundance: .; j_gene: TRBJ1-1; v_gene: TRBV5-1; d_gene: .; CDR3aa: CASSLDGKTEAFF; CDR3nt: TGCGCCAGCAGCTTGGATGGGAAAACTGAAGCTTTCTTT
abundance: .; j_gene: TRBJ2-7; v_gene: TRBV6-5; d_gene: .; CDR3aa: CASSRLRWPYEQYF; CDR3nt: TGTGCCAGCAGCCGTCTTCGTTGGCCCTACGAGCAGTACTTC
abundance: .; j_gene: TRBJ1-1; v_gene: TRBV28; d_gene: .; CDR3aa: CASSFTGGMNTEAFF; CDR3nt: TGTGCCAGCAGTTTCACGGGGGGGATGAACACTGAAGCTTTCTTT
abundance: .; j_gene: TRBJ1-5; v_gene: TRBV28; d_gene: .; CDR3aa: CASSVLGKNQPQHF; CDR3nt: TGTGCCAGCAGTGTATTGGGGAAGAATCAGCCCCAGCATTTT
abundance: .; j_gene: TRBJ1-5; v_gene: TRBV19; d_gene: .; CDR3aa: CASSISGAPHQPQHF; CDR3nt: TGTGCCAGTAGTATATCAGGTGCGCCCCATCAGCCCCAGCATTTT